This T cell receptor (beta chain) was found in a study of shared clonotypes between healthy human individuals. Repertoires were generated with immunoSEQ multiplex PCR, while TCRdb's copy carries only in-frame clones and drops some. The sample lists hundreds of thousands of clones; roughly 70% were seen once. The length of the CDR3 is 14 residues. Deletions cut 4 bases from V and 2 bases from J, with 11 bases between. CDR1 is SGHNT, CDR2 YYREEE, per germline (reference sequence). What was sequenced was memory CD4+ T cells sorted from blood. This sample's subset: CD45RA-negative fraction. The V and J genes are TRBV5-4 and TRBJ2-3; no definite D call. This TCR was sampled from a woman younger than 45 in good health. The CDR3 loop is CASSPDPNTDTQYF. In nucleotides, the CDR3 is TGTGCCAGCAGCCCCGACCCCAACACAGATACGCAGTATTTT.